The entry below gives a single T cell receptor beta chain sequence along with its context. PCR involved 60 Vbeta and 13 Jbeta primers. TCRdb's copy holds only in-frame clones and misses some; the assay was immunoSEQ multiplex PCR. The sample holds 160,000 or so clones, 55% to 75% seen once. The sample is drawn from a study of cytomegalovirus exposure and HLA in healthy donors. The CDR3 consists of 15 residues. Trimming took 4 bases from V and 3 from J; bases not matched to a gene: 8. The V gene's germline CDR1 is SGHDT and CDR2 YYEEEE. The gene calls are TRBV5-6 and TRBJ2-3; TRBD2 matches at 7 bases. This TCR derives from a human donor in good health. The specimen sequenced was PBMCs. CDR3 bases: TGTGCCAGCAGCGCCGCCGGGGAGGGAACAGATACGCAGTATTTT. This translates into CASSAAGEGTDTQYF.